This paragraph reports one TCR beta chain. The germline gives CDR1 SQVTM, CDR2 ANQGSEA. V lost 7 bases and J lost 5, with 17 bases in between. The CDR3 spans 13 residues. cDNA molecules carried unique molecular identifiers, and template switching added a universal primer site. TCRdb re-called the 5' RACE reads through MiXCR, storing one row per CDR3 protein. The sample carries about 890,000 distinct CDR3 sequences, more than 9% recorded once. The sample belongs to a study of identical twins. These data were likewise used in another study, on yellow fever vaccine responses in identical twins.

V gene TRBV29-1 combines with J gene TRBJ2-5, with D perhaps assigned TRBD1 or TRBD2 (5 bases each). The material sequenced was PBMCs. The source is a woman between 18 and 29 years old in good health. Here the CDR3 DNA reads TGCAGCGGGGGAATGGGGGTGCCGGAGACCCAGTACTTC. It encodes CSGGMGVPETQYF.